This T cell receptor beta chain was sequenced for a study of siplizumab effects on memory and regulatory T cells. Whole-study results and caveats: Contribution to the alloresponse seemed major for naive T cells, which also seemed more diverse than memory cells. Mappable alloreactive CD4+ clones averaged approximately 67% Treg-derived with siplizumab versus approximately 25% in controls.

Looked up from germline, CDR1 is MDHEN and CDR2 is SYDVKM. The CDR3 totals 16 residues. The V end was cut by 4 bases, the J end by 8 bases, with 23 bases between. TCRdb keeps only in-frame clones here, not all; method: immunoSEQ multiplex PCR. The repertoire holds around 72,000 clones, with 91% as singletons. To note about this clone: Its antigen is unknown.

The sequence derives from a human donor in good health. The rearrangement links TRBV28 to TRBJ1-2; possible D gene TRBD1, 5 bases. Material for sequencing was CD8+ T cells sorted from blood. Here the CDR3 DNA reads TGTGCCAGCAGTTCGCCTTTTGGGGCATTGATGGACGGCTACACCTTC. Protein: CASSSPFGALMDGYTF.